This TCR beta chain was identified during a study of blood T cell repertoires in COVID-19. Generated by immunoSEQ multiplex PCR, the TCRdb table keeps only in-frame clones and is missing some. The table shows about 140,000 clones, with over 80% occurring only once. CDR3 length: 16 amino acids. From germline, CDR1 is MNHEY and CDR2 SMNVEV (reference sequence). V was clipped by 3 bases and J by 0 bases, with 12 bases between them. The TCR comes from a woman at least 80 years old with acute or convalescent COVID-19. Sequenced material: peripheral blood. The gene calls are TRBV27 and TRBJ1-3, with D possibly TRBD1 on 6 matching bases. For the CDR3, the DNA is TGTGCCAGCAGTTTCCGGGGACACGTCTCTGGAAACACCATATATTTT. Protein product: CASSFRGHVSGNTIYF.